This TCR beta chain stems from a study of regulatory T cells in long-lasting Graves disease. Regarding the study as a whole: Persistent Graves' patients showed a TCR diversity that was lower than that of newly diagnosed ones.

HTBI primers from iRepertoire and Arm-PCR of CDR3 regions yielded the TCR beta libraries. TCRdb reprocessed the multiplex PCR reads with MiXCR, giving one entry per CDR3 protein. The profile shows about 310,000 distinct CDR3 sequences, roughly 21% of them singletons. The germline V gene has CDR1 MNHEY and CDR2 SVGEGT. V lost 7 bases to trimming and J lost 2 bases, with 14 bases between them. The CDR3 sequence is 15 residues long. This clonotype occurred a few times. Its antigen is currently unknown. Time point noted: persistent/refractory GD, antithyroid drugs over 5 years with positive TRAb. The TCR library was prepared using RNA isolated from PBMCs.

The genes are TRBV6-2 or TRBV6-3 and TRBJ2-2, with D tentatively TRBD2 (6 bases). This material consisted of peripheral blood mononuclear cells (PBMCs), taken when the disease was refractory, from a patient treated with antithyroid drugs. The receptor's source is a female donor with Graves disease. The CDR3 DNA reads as TGTGCCAGCATCCCCTTAGCGGCAAACACCGGGGAGCTGTTTTTT. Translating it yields CASIPLAANTGELFF.